The sequence of this T cell receptor beta chain was determined in a study of control samples from healthy donors and cancer patients. CDR1 is LGHDT and CDR2 is YNNKEL in the germline V gene (reference sequence). The CDR3 sequence is 14 residues long. V dropped 1 base and J dropped 5 bases, with 11 bases sitting between them. The data were produced by immunoSEQ multiplex PCR, yet TCRdb's version contains in-frame clones alone and is incomplete. The sample lists around 63,000 clones, around 87% seen once, with around 2.3% in the top ten. Input material: PBMCs. V and J are TRBV3-1 (or the pseudogene TRBV3-2) and TRBJ2-5, with a tentative D call TRBD2 (5 bases). This receptor was taken from a woman between 45 and 60 years old with head and neck cancer. CDR3 sequence (DNA): TGTGCCAGCAGCCAAGTCGCCAGCGGCGAGACCCAGTACTTC. Its translation is CASSQVASGETQYF.